What follows are 15 T cell receptor beta chains derived from one specimen sequenced in a study of regulatory T cells in long-lasting Graves disease. According to the study, TCR beta libraries were built with iRepertoire HTBI primers and CDR3-region Arm-PCR. TCRdb fed the multiplex PCR reads into MiXCR, producing one record per CDR3 protein. The repertoire holds 250,000 to 400,000 distinct CDR3 sequences, with about 18% as singletons. Noted time point: newly diagnosed GD, antithyroid drugs for less than 3 months. TCR sequences were obtained from RNA taken from PBMCs. The material sequenced was peripheral blood mononuclear cells (PBMCs), taken at new diagnosis, from a patient treated with antithyroid drugs. All receptors come from a female donor with Graves disease.

Ten or more counts support this clonotype. The chain uses TRBV20-1 and TRBJ1-4; TRBD1 matches 8 bases. Per the germline V gene, CDR1 is DFQATT and CDR2 is SNEGSKA (reference sequence). The V and J ends lost 3 bases and 6 bases, in that order; junction bases with no gene match: 3. CDR3 length equals 13 residues. The CDR3 nucleotides are TGCAGTGCTAGGGGGGACAGGCATGAAAAACTGTTTTTT. Translation gives CSARGDRHEKLFF.

Many counts were recorded for this clonotype. The V call is TRBV28, the J call TRBJ2-7; D not certain. CDR1 and CDR2 from the germline V gene are MDHEN and SYDVKM. V was clipped by 10 bases and J by 0 bases, with 13 bases between them. CDR3 length equals 13 residues. The CDR3 here is CAIHRASSYEQYF. CDR3 DNA sequence: TGTGCCATCCACAGAGCGAGCTCCTACGAGCAGTACTTC.

This clonotype was seen repeatedly, ten times or more. The gene calls are TRBV4-1 and TRBJ1-4; TRBD1 matches 10 bases. The V gene's germline CDR1 is MGHRA and CDR2 YSYEKL. The V segment lost 1 base and the J segment 7 bases; nucleotides outside the gene matches: 9. The CDR3 length is 17 residues. CDR3 amino acids: CASSQVGLTGGGEKLFF. The CDR3 nucleotides read TGCGCCAGCAGCCAAGTGGGGTTGACAGGGGGCGGTGAAAAACTGTTTTTT.

This chain uses TRBV3-1 with TRBJ2-2; D remains unclear. The germline gives CDR1 LGHDT, CDR2 YNNKEL (reference sequence). The CDR3 consists of 16 residues. The V end lost 4 bases, the J end lost 4 bases, and 16 bases lay between the germline ends. The CDR3 DNA reads as TGTGCCAGCAGCCTCCTAGTTTCCAGTGGCACCGGGGAGCTGTTTTTT. Its protein is CASSLLVSSGTGELFF.

V usage is TRBV13 and J usage is TRBJ2-1; weak D call: TRBD2 (5 bases). There are 15 residues in the CDR3. V lost 4 bases to trimming and J lost 7 bases, with 17 bases between them. Germline CDR1 is PRHDT and CDR2 is FYEKMQ (reference sequence). The DNA of the CDR3 is TGTGCCAGCAGCTATCAGGACTGGCGGATGAATGAGCAGTTCTTC. This gives the protein CASSYQDWRMNEQFF. The full variable domain, its missing parts supplied by reference TRBV13 and TRBJ2-1, is AAGVIQSPRHLIKEKRETATLKCYPIPRHDTVYWYQQGPGQDPQFLISFYEKMQSDKGSIPDRFSAQQFSDYHSELNMSSLELGDSALYFCASSYQDWRMNEQFFGPGTRLTVL.

This clonotype turned up a few times. CDR3 sequence: CASSGFSGGPYEQYF. The CDR3 coding sequence is TGTGCCAGCAGTGGTTTTTCTGGAGGGCCGTACGAGCAGTACTTC. The genes are TRBV6-1 and TRBJ2-7, with D possibly being TRBD2 (6 bases). The CDR3 contains 15 residues. The ends were cut back, 4 bases at V and 4 bases at J, with 17 bases in the middle. Germline-derived CDR1 and CDR2 are MNHNS and SASEGT.

This clonotype came up many times. This chain links TRBV3-1 with TRBJ2-7, with a possible D match to TRBD2 (6 bases). Germline values: CDR1 LGHDT, CDR2 YNNKEL (reference sequence). CDR3 length equals 14 residues. The germline V and J ends were trimmed by 2 bases and 5 bases, with 13 bases remaining between them. This CDR3 reads CASSQSLAINEQYF. CDR3 coding DNA: TGTGCCAGCAGCCAATCGCTAGCGATCAACGAGCAGTACTTC.

This clonotype appeared many times. The chain couples TRBV6-5 to TRBJ1-6; D is uncertain. Germline loops: CDR1 MNHEY, CDR2 SVGAGI. This CDR3 comprises 13 residues. The V and J ends lost 4 bases and 7 bases respectively, with 8 bases between them. The CDR3, as DNA: TGTGCCAGCAGTTTACTGGAGAATTCACCCCTCCACTTT. It encodes CASSLLENSPLHF.

This clonotype has a handful of counts. Since a much larger clone is just one base distant, this may be a read error. DNA of the CDR3: TGTGCCTGCAGGGCAATTGCTAGCGGGAGTCGGGAGCTGTTTTTT. Translated, it gives CACRAIASGSRELFF. V and J are TRBV6-1 and TRBJ2-2; 10 nucleotides agree with TRBD2. CDR3 length: 15 amino acids. Germline lookup yields CDR1 MNHNS and CDR2 SASEGT.

Ten or more counts support this clonotype. The rearrangement links TRBV18 to TRBJ1-2; tentative D call: TRBD1 (5 bases). The CDR3 has 16 residues. Trimming removed 1 base from V and 2 bases from J, with 14 bases in between. From germline, CDR1 is KGHSH and CDR2 LQKENI. The chain's CDR3 is CASSPLSSGANYGYTF. CDR3 coding DNA: TGTGCCAGCTCACCACTCAGTTCCGGGGCGAACTATGGCTACACCTTC. Supplemented by reference TRBV18 and TRBJ1-2, the full variable domain reads NAGVMQNPRHLVRRRGQEARLRCSPMKGHSHVYWYRQLPEEGLKFMVYLQKENIIDESGMPKERFSAEFPKEGPSILRIQQVVRGDSAAYFCASSPLSSGANYGYTFGSGTRLTVV.

This clonotype was seen a few times. This chain uses TRBV6-5 with TRBJ2-3; 9 positions agree with TRBD1. Germline V gene lookup returns CDR1 MNHEY and CDR2 SVGAGI. V was pared by 0 bases and J by 4 bases, with 5 bases of the junction left unmatched. CDR3 length: 16 residues. The DNA of the CDR3 is TGTGCCAGCAGTTACTCGGGGACAGGGTTTTCAGATACGCAGTATTTT. Its translation is CASSYSGTGFSDTQYF.

This clonotype was observed many times. The chain links TRBV5-1 to TRBJ2-5; no clear D gene. Per germline, CDR1 SGHRS and CDR2 YFSETQ. Deletions cut 4 bases from V and 3 bases from J, with 10 bases between. The CDR3 is 13 residues long. The CDR3 DNA is TGCGCCAGCAGCGGCGGACGGAAAGAGACCCAGTACTTC. Protein sequence: CASSGGRKETQYF. Supplemented by reference TRBV5-1 and TRBJ2-5, the full variable domain reads KAGVTQTPRYLIKTRGQQVTLSCSPISGHRSVSWYQQTPGQGLQFLFEYFSETQRNKGNFPGRFSGRQFSNSRSEMNVSTLELGDSALYLCASSGGRKETQYFGPGTRLLVL.

This clonotype was observed at least ten times. The chain joins TRBV20-1 to TRBJ1-2; 10 nucleotides line up with TRBD1. V shed 6 bases, J shed 11 bases, and the junction held 15 bases outside the gene matches. This CDR3 has 14 amino acids. CDR1 and CDR2 (germline): DFQATT, SNEGSKA (reference sequence). In nucleotides, the CDR3 is TGCAGTGCGGCGACCCGACAGGGGGCGCGGGAATACACCTTC. Translated: CSAATRQGAREYTF.

This clonotype turned up a few times. The chain uses TRBV6-2 or TRBV6-3 and TRBJ2-5; 9 nucleotides line up with TRBD1. Germline-derived CDR1 and CDR2 are MNHEY and SVGEGT. Trimming took 2 bases from V and 5 from J; bases not matched to a gene: 6. The CDR3 is 15 amino acids. CDR3 in amino acids: CASSYGTGSGETQYF. CDR3 nucleotide sequence: TGTGCCAGCAGTTACGGGACAGGGTCAGGGGAGACCCAGTACTTC.

This clonotype was counted at least ten times. The V gene is TRBV27, the J gene TRBJ2-1; 7 positions agree with TRBD1. Losses at the gene ends were 4 bases for V and 2 bases for J; bases not matched to a gene: 5. Per the germline V gene, CDR1 is MNHEY and CDR2 is SMNVEV (reference sequence). The CDR3 has 15 residues. CDR3 in DNA: TGTGCCAGCAGTTGGGACAGATCAACCTACAATGAGCAGTTCTTC. Translation: CASSWDRSTYNEQFF.